This T cell receptor beta chain appears in the sequencing data of a study of T cell clusters in autoimmune cytopenias. Study background: A median of roughly 52,000 TRB reads per sample yielded a median approximately 2,500 distinct clonotypes.

Each sample's input was roughly 270 ng genomic DNA, some 38,000 genome equivalents. This CDR3 region has 16 residues. The germline gives CDR1 MNHEY, CDR2 SMNVEV (reference sequence). This clonotype counts as medium-sized by frequency. No antigen is known for it. TRB rearrangements were amplified by touch-down multiplex PCR with mixed TRB-A/B primers. TCRdb reprocessed the multiplex PCR reads and stores each CDR3 protein as one record, lacking DNA. This sample's table has about 3,900 distinct CDR3 sequences. Study-level results: The T cell clusters came from computational analysis alone and lack functional validation. Physiological T cell clusters of healthy donors were apparently absent in primary autoimmune cytopenia patients.

The receptor comes from a human donor with an autoimmune cytopenia or autoimmune hepatitis (not recorded which). Sequencing used peripheral blood. J is TRBJ2-7 and V is TRBV27; TCRdb gives TRBD1 as the D gene, but with no DNA this cannot be confirmed. CDR3 in amino acids: CASSLSDRGVGYEQYF.